The entry below gives a single TCR beta chain sequence along with its context. Trimming shortened V by 1 base and J by 0 bases, and 15 bases separated the two germline ends. In germline, CDR1 is SGDLS, CDR2 YYNGEE. This CDR3 contains 17 residues. This specimen belongs to a study of blood T cell repertoires in COVID-19. Original processing methods: Amplifying reference gene primers gave estimates of nucleated cell counts. This table comes from immunoSEQ multiplex PCR, and its TCRdb copy is limited to in-frame clones, with some not included. Clonal size and the V and J genes are those of that table, whereas D and trimming came from the DNA. The repertoire consists of about 170,000 clones, with more than 65% occurring once and the leading ten covering around 2.4%.

The receptor was derived from a human donor with acute or convalescent COVID-19. The donor label of this sample is uncertain. Sequences were obtained from peripheral blood. V is TRBV9 and J is TRBJ2-3, with a tentative D call TRBD2 (6 bases). The CDR3 sequence: CASSVFEASASTDTQYF. The CDR3 bases are TGTGCCAGCAGCGTATTTGAGGCTAGCGCTAGCACAGATACGCAGTATTTT.